This TCR beta chain was identified during a study of OX40 agonist ivuxolimab in advanced cancers. Per germline, CDR1 MNHEY and CDR2 SMNVEV (reference sequence). J was trimmed by 6 bases and V by 4 bases; bases with no gene match: 1. The CDR3 extends over 12 amino acids. The sampling schedule covered blood at baseline, cycle 4 day 1, and cycle 7 day 1. Profiling relied on immunoSEQ multiplex PCR, and the TCRdb table lists in-frame clones only, not all of them. This sample yields about 82,000 clones, of which over 75% are seen a single time; 1.5% to 2.5% belongs to the top ten. The chain carries TRBV27 and TRBJ2-3, with TRBD2 matching 7 bases. The source of this sequence is an adult with an advanced solid tumor such as melanoma, head and neck, liver or kidney cancer. Sequences were derived from CD4+ or CD8+ T cells sorted from blood, sampled in a trial of the OX40 agonist ivuxolimab. CDR3 nucleotides: TGTGCCAGCAGTTCCGGGGGGGATACGCAGTATTTT. Translated, it gives CASSSGGDTQYF.